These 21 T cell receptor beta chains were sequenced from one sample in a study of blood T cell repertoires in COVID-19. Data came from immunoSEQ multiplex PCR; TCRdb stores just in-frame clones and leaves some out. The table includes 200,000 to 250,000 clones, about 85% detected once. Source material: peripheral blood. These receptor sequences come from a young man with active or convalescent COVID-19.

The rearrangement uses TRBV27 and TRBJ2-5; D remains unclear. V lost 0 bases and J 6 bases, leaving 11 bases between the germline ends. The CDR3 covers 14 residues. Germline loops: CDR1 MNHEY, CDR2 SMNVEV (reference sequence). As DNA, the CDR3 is TGTGCCAGCAGTTTATCTTTCGGGTCGAAGACCCAGTACTTC. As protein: CASSLSFGSKTQYF.

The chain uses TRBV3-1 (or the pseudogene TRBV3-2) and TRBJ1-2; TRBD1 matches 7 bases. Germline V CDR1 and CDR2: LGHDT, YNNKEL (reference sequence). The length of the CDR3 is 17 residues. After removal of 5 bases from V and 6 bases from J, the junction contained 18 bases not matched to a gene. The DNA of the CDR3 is TGTGCCAGCAGCGGCCAAGGGGGCGGCCGGTCAGGGCATGGCTACACCTTC. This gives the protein CASSGQGGGRSGHGYTF.

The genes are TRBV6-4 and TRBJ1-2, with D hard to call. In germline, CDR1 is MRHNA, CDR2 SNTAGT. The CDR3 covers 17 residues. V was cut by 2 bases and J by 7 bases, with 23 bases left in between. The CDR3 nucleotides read TGTGCCAGCAGTGACCCCCAAATGGAGGAGGGAAGTGTTGGCTACACCTTC. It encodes CASSDPQMEEGSVGYTF.

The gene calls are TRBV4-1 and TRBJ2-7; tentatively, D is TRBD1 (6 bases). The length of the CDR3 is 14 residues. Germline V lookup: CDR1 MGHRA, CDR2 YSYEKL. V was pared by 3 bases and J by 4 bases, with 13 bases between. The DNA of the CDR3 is TGCGCCAGCAGCCAGTTTTCAGGGGAGTACGAGCAGTACTTC. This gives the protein CASSQFSGEYEQYF.

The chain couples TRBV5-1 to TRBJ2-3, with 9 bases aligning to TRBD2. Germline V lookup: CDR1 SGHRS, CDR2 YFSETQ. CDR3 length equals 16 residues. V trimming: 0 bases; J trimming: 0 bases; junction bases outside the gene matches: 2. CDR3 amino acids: CASSLVSGGSTDTQYF. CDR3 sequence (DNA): TGCGCCAGCAGCTTGGTTAGCGGGGGCAGCACAGATACGCAGTATTTT. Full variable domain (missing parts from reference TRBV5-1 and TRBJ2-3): KAGVTQTPRYLIKTRGQQVTLSCSPISGHRSVSWYQQTPGQGLQFLFEYFSETQRNKGNFPGRFSGRQFSNSRSEMNVSTLELGDSALYLCASSLVSGGSTDTQYFGPGTRLTVL.

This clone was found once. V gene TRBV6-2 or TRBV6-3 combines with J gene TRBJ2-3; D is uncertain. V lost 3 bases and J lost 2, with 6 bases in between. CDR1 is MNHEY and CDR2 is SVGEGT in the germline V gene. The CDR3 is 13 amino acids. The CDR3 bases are TGTGCCAGCAGTTATAGCCCCACAGATACGCAGTATTTT. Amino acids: CASSYSPTDTQYF.

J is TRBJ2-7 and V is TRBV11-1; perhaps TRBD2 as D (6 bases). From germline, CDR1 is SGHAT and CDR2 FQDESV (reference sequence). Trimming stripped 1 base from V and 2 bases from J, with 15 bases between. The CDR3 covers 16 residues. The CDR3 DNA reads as TGTGCCAGCAGCTTAGATGGCGGGATGAAAACCTACGAGCAGTACTTC. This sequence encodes CASSLDGGMKTYEQYF.

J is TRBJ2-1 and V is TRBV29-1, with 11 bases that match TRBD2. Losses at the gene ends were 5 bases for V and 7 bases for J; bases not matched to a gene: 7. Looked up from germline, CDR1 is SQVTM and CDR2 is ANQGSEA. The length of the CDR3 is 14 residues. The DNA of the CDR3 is TGCAGCGTTCTAGGGGGACTAGCGGCAAATGAGCAGTTCTTC. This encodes CSVLGGLAANEQFF.

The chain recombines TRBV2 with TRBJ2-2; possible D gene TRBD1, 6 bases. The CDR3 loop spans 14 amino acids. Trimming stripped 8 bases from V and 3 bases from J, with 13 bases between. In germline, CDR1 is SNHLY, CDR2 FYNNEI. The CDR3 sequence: CASGGARDTGELFF. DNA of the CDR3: TGTGCCAGCGGGGGCGCGCGAGACACCGGGGAGCTGTTTTTT.

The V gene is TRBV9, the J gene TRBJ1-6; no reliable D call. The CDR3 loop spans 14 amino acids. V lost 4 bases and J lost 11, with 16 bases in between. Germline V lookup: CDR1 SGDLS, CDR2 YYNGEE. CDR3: CASSLESRVTPLHF. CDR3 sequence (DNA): TGTGCCAGCAGCCTAGAATCCCGGGTTACACCCCTCCACTTT.

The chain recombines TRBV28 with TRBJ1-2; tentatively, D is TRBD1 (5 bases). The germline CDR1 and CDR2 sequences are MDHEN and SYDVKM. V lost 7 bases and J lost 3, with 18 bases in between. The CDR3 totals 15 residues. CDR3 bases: TGTGCCAGCACCGAAGGTCGGGGGTTGGACTATGGCTACACCTTC. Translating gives CASTEGRGLDYGYTF.

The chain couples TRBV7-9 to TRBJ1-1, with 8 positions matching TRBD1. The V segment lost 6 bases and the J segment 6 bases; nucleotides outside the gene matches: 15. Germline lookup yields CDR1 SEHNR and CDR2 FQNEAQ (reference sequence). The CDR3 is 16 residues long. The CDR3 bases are TGTGCCAGCAGTCTAGGACAGGGAAGGCACCCATCTGAAGCTTTCTTT. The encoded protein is CASSLGQGRHPSEAFF.

CDR3 bases: TGTGCCAGCAGCTTAGGGCTTTTGGAAGCTTTCTTT. Translating it yields CASSLGLLEAFF. The genes are TRBV11-2 and TRBJ1-1; D ambiguous. The V and J ends lost 1 base and 8 bases respectively, with 8 bases between them. This CDR3 contains 12 residues. CDR1 SGHAT and CDR2 FQNNGV come from the germline V gene.

DNA for the CDR3: TGTGCCACCAGTGACCCCACGGGACTAGCGGGTTTTGAGCAGTTCTTC. Translated: CATSDPTGLAGFEQFF. This rearrangement joins TRBV24-1 to TRBJ2-1; 12 bases are a match to TRBD2. This CDR3 has 16 amino acids. The germline CDR1 and CDR2 sequences are KGHDR and SFDVKD. V was pared by 4 bases and J by 9 bases, with 9 bases of the junction left unmatched.

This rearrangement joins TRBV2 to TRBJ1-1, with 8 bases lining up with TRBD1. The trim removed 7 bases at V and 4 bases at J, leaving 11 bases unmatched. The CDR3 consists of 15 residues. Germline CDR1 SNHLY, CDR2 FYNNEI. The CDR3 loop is CASKQGDPVGTEAFF. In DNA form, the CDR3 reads TGTGCCAGCAAACAGGGGGACCCTGTGGGCACTGAAGCTTTCTTT.

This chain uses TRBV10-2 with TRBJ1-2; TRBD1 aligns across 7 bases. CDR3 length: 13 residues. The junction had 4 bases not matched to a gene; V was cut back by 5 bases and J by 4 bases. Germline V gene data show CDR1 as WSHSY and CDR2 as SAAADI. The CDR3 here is CASSSDRAYGYTF. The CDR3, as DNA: TGCGCCAGCAGTAGTGACAGGGCCTATGGCTACACCTTC.

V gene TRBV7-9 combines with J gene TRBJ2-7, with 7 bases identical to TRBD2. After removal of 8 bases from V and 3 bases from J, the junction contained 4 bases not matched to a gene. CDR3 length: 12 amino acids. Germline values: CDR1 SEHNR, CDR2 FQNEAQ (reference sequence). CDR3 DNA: TGTGCCAGCGTCCGGGGGGACTACGAGCAGTACTTC. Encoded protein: CASVRGDYEQYF.

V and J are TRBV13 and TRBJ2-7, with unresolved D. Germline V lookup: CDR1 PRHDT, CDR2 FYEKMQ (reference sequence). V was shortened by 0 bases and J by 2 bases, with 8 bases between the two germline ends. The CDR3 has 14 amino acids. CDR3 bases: TGTGCCAGCAGCTTAGGGCGGCATACCTACGAGCAGTACTTC. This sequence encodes CASSLGRHTYEQYF.

The CDR3 nucleotides read TGTGCCAGCAGCCAACATGGGGGGGTCTTAAGTGGAAACACCATATATTTT. It yields the protein CASSQHGGVLSGNTIYF. The genes are TRBV14 and TRBJ1-3, with TRBD1 as a possible D gene (5 bases). Germline V gives CDR1 SGHDN, CDR2 FVKESK. There are 17 residues in the CDR3. Trimming left V 2 bases short and J 3 bases short, with 17 bases between.

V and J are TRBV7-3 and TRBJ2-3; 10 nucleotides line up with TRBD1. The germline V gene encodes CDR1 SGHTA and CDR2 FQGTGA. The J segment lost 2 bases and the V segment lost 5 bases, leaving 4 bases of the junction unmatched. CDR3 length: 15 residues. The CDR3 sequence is CASSPGQGFTDTQYF. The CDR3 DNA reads TGTGCCAGCAGCCCGGGACAGGGGTTCACAGATACGCAGTATTTT.

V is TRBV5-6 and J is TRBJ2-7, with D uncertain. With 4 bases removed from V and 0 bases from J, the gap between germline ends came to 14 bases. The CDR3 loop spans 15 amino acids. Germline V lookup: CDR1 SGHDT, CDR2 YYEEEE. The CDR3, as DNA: TGTGCCAGCAGCCCCCCAGGTCCCAGCTCCTACGAGCAGTACTTC. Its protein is CASSPPGPSSYEQYF.